The 20 T cell receptor beta chains below all came from one sample that was sequenced in a study of vaccination and CD4 T cells after COVID-19. Cultured CD4+ T-cell DNA underwent Oncomine TCR Beta short-read sequencing. Using its own MiXCR run on the PCR reads, TCRdb lists one record per CDR3 protein. The sample includes some 20,000 distinct CDR3 sequences, 43% of them seen just once. Described treatment: approximately 10-day PBMC culture with coronavirus spike peptide pools or control peptides (ViraFEST assay). No antigen has been assigned to these receptors. Sequences were obtained from CD4+ T cells from blood, cultured in vitro. The receptors were gathered from a human donor who had recovered from COVID-19.

The rearrangement links TRBV5-1 to TRBJ2-1; 11 positions match TRBD2. The V gene's germline CDR1 is SGHRS and CDR2 YFSETQ. The CDR3 loop spans 16 amino acids. J lost 5 bases, V lost 0 bases, and 4 bases had no gene match. Here the CDR3 DNA reads TGCGCCAGCAGCTTGGAGGGTAGCGGGGGGGACAATGAGCAGTTCTTC. It is translated as CASSLEGSGGDNEQFF.

On this clonotype itself: An end of the junction differs from the germline gene, which may be a read error. The chain couples TRBV6-1 to TRBJ2-7; the D gene could be TRBD1 or TRBD2 (6 bases each). Germline V CDR1 and CDR2: MNHNS, SASEGT. The CDR3 has 13 amino acids. CDR3 DNA sequence: TGCGCGTCCTCCCGGGTAGGGGGGAGCGAGCAGTACTTC. It yields the protein CASSRVGGSEQYF.

This clonotype was seen only a few times. The chain has TRBV7-6 and TRBJ1-4; 11 nucleotides match TRBD1. Germline lookup yields CDR1 SGHVS and CDR2 FNYEAQ. V gave up 3 bases and J gave up 8 bases; unmatched junction bases: 8. The CDR3 consists of 16 residues. CDR3 residues: CASSFGTGGGKEKLFF. CDR3 nucleotide sequence: TGTGCCAGCAGCTTCGGGACAGGGGGGGGGAAGGAAAAACTGTTTTTT.

The V call is TRBV2, the J call TRBJ2-3; TRBD1 agrees at 10 bases. The V gene end was trimmed by 1 base and the J gene end by 4 bases; junction bases not matched to a gene: 8. CDR3 length: 17 residues. Germline V gene sequence: CDR1 SNHLY, CDR2 FYNNEI. DNA of the CDR3: TGTGCCAGCAGTGAAGGGGCCCGGGACAGGGGCGCAGATACGCAGTATTTT. As protein: CASSEGARDRGADTQYF.

The chain has TRBV27 and TRBJ2-1; 11 bases align to TRBD2. V gave up 5 bases and J gave up 0 bases; unmatched junction bases: 3. In germline, CDR1 is MNHEY, CDR2 SMNVEV (reference sequence). The CDR3 loop spans 16 amino acids. Here the CDR3 reads CASSRLAGISYNEQFF. The CDR3 bases are TGTGCCAGCAGTCGACTAGCGGGGATCTCCTACAATGAGCAGTTCTTC.

The V and J genes are TRBV6-1 and TRBJ2-5; no clear D gene. Deletions cut 4 bases from V and 5 bases from J, with 14 bases between. This CDR3 is 14 amino acids long. Germline V gives CDR1 MNHNS, CDR2 SASEGT. This CDR3 reads CASSGSLWAETQYF. The DNA for the CDR3 is TGTGCCAGCAGTGGCAGTCTGTGGGCCGAGACCCAGTACTTC.

V usage is TRBV5-8 and J usage is TRBJ1-1; the D gene is possibly TRBD1 (5 bases). V lost 0 bases and J lost 6, with 15 bases in between. This CDR3 spans 15 amino acids. Germline V gives CDR1 SGHTS, CDR2 YDEGEE. The CDR3 DNA follows: TGTGCCAGCAGCTTGGTGGGGGTGGAACGGGCTGAAGCTTTCTTT. Its translation: CASSLVGVERAEAFF.

The chain has TRBV20-1 and TRBJ1-6; D unresolved. Germline lookup yields CDR1 DFQATT and CDR2 SNEGSKA (reference sequence). V was clipped by 1 base and J by 7 bases, with 5 bases between them. The CDR3 contains 12 residues. This CDR3 reads CSARAGNSPLHF. The DNA of the CDR3 is TGCAGTGCTAGAGCGGGGAATTCACCCCTCCACTTT.

J is TRBJ2-3 and V is TRBV7-2; no clear D. This CDR3 is 12 amino acids long. V lost 5 bases, J lost 6 bases, and 9 bases lay in between. CDR1 and CDR2 from the germline V gene are SGHTA and FQGNSA. CDR3 loop: CASSRTEDTQYF. As DNA, the CDR3 is TGTGCCAGCAGCCGAACGGAGGATACGCAGTATTTT.

The J gene is TRBJ2-5, the V gene TRBV5-1; TRBD1 matches 7 bases. The germline gives CDR1 SGHRS, CDR2 YFSETQ. This CDR3 is built from 15 residues. Losses at the gene ends were 2 bases for V and 1 base for J; bases not matched to a gene: 5. Here the CDR3 reads CASSLGTDIQETQYF. As DNA, the CDR3 is TGCGCCAGCAGCTTAGGGACAGACATCCAAGAGACCCAGTACTTC.

This chain uses TRBV15 with TRBJ2-3; D uncertain. Germline assignment: CDR1 LNHNV and CDR2 YYDKDF (reference sequence). The CDR3 length is 15 residues. The germline V and J ends were trimmed by 2 bases and 2 bases, with 11 bases remaining between them. CDR3 protein: CATSRPTVSTDTQYF. DNA of the CDR3: TGTGCCACCAGCAGACCGACCGTTTCCACAGATACGCAGTATTTT.

CDR3 residues: CASSLLRRPGYGYTF. The CDR3 DNA is TGTGCCAGCAGTTTATTAAGACGTCCTGGCTATGGCTACACCTTC. The chain employs TRBV28 and TRBJ1-2; D remains unclear. V lost 1 base and J lost 4, with 13 bases in between. Looked up from germline, CDR1 is MDHEN and CDR2 is SYDVKM. The CDR3 is 15 residues long.

This clonotype came up a few times. The chain employs TRBV20-1 and TRBJ2-3; D is possibly TRBD1 (6 bases). From germline, CDR1 is DFQATT and CDR2 SNEGSKA (reference sequence). The length of the CDR3 is 13 residues. Trimming removed 5 bases from V and 3 bases from J, with 12 bases in between. CDR3 nucleotide sequence: TGCAGTGCTCCGCCGCAGGGGACAGATACGCAGTATTTT. Protein: CSAPPQGTDTQYF.

This chain joins TRBV7-2 and TRBJ2-5, with 10 bases lining up with TRBD2. With V trimmed by 3 bases and J by 5 bases, 9 bases remained unmatched. The CDR3 is made up of 16 amino acids. Per germline, CDR1 SGHTA and CDR2 FQGNSA. In DNA form, the CDR3 reads TGTGCCAGCAGCTTGCTAGCGGGAGTGTCTTCGGAGACCCAGTACTTC. Translation gives CASSLLAGVSSETQYF.

This clonotype was recorded a few times. V usage is TRBV6-2 or TRBV6-3 and J usage is TRBJ2-6; D is unresolved. From germline, CDR1 is MNHEY and CDR2 SVGEGT. V dropped 6 bases and J dropped 0 bases, with 9 bases sitting between them. The CDR3 spans 15 residues. The CDR3 here is CASSRPGSGANVLTF. CDR3 in DNA: TGTGCCAGCAGCAGACCCGGCTCTGGGGCCAACGTCCTGACTTTC.

This clonotype was detected only a few times. The chain combines TRBV20-1 with TRBJ1-2; D is possibly TRBD1 (5 bases). CDR3 length: 13 residues. The V gene's germline CDR1 is DFQATT and CDR2 SNEGSKA (reference sequence). Between the trimmed V and J ends, which lost 3 bases and 1 base, there was a span of 9 bases. The CDR3 protein is CSASGGNNYGYTF. The CDR3, as DNA: TGCAGTGCTAGTGGGGGTAATAACTATGGCTACACCTTC.

The chain has TRBV11-2 and TRBJ2-3; D not certain. CDR1 is SGHAT, CDR2 FQNNGV, per germline. The length of the CDR3 is 16 residues. Trimming pared 3 bases from V and 0 bases from J, leaving 13 bases between. The CDR3 nucleotides read TGTGCCAGCAGCTTGATGCAGGCCGGAAGCACAGATACGCAGTATTTT. Residues: CASSLMQAGSTDTQYF.

The J gene is TRBJ1-2, the V gene TRBV11-3, with D unresolved. This CDR3 is built from 16 residues. Germline V gene sequence: CDR1 SGHNT, CDR2 YENEEA. V dropped 1 base and J dropped 4 bases, with 16 bases sitting between them. DNA of the CDR3: TGTGCCAGCAGCTTAGGAGTTCATGGACGTTCCTATGGCTACACCTTC. Translation gives CASSLGVHGRSYGYTF.

The genes are TRBV5-1 and TRBJ2-1, with 8 bases that match TRBD2. The CDR3 length is 15 residues. V was pared by 3 bases and J by 3 bases, with 5 bases of the junction left unmatched. Germline lookup yields CDR1 SGHRS and CDR2 YFSETQ. CDR3 in DNA: TGCGCCAGCAGCTATAGCGGGGTCAACTACAATGAGCAGTTCTTC. Residues: CASSYSGVNYNEQFF.

V and J are TRBV30 and TRBJ1-6; possibly TRBD1 for D (5 bases). V was trimmed by 3 bases and J by 6 bases, leaving 12 bases between them. This CDR3 contains 14 residues. The germline gives CDR1 GTSNPN, CDR2 SVGIG (reference sequence). CDR3 DNA: TGTGCCTGGAGAGGTCAGGGCCCTAATTCACCCCTCCACTTT. Protein product: CAWRGQGPNSPLHF.